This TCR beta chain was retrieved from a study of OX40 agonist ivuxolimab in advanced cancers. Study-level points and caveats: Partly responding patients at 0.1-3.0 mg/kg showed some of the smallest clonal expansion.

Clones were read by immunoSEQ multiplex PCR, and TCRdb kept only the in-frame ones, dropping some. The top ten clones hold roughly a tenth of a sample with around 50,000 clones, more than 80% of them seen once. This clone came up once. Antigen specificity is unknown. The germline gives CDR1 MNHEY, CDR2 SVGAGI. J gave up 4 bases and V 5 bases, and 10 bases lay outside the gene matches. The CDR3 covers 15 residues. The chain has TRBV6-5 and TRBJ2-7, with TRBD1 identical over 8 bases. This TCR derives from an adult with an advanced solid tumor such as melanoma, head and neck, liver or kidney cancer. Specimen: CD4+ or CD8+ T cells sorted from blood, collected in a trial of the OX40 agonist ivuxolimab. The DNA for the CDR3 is TGTGCCAGCAGTCTCACCCGGGACAGGAGATACGAGCAGTACTTC. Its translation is CASSLTRDRRYEQYF.